This TCR beta chain stems from a study of siplizumab effects on memory and regulatory T cells. Overall study results and limits: The naive T cell population seemed more diverse than memory cells and seemed a major contributor to the alloresponse.

Per-sample assaying covered 85,000 to 100,000 TCR templates. The assay was immunoSEQ multiplex PCR, and TCRdb's table has in-frame clones only and misses some. The sample yields about 56,000 clones, around 97% seen once. For this clone: What it binds is unknown.

This CDR3 has 12 amino acids. Trimming cost V 3 bases and J 8 bases; bases outside gene matches: 3. Per germline, CDR1 GTSNPN and CDR2 SVGIG (reference sequence). This clonotype originated in a human donor in good health. This rearrangement joins TRBV30 to TRBJ2-1; 8 nucleotides align to TRBD2. Sequenced sample: naive CD8+ T cells sorted from blood. The CDR3: CAWRGLVYEQFF. In nucleotides, the CDR3 is TGTGCCTGGAGGGGACTAGTCTATGAGCAGTTCTTC. The complete variable domain, with remaining parts taken from reference TRBV30 and TRBJ2-1, reads SQTIHQWPATLVQPVGSPLSLECTVEGTSNPNLYWYRQAAGRGLQLLFYSVGIGQISSEVPQNLSASRPQDRQFILSSKKLLLSDSGFYLCAWRGLVYEQFFGPGTRLTVL.